The 9 T cell receptor beta chains reported below all come from one sample, sequenced in a study of cytomegalovirus exposure and HLA in healthy donors. It was with 60 Vbeta and 13 Jbeta primers that the PCR ran. Method: immunoSEQ multiplex PCR; TCRdb's copy keeps in-frame clones and lacks some. The table lists 120,000 or so clones, over 65% of them singletons, with more than 3% in the top ten. Sequencing was carried out using PBMCs. These receptors were taken from a man under 40 in good health and CMV-seronegative.

The rearrangement joins TRBV30 to TRBJ2-2, with TRBD1 matching over 7 bases. From germline, CDR1 is GTSNPN and CDR2 SVGIG (reference sequence). This CDR3 is built from 15 residues. J was trimmed by 0 bases and V by 4 bases; bases with no gene match: 5. In DNA, the CDR3 is TGTGCCTGGATCTTAGGGACAGCGAACACCGGGGAGCTGTTTTTT. Its translation is CAWILGTANTGELFF.

The gene calls are TRBV5-1 and TRBJ2-3; D might be TRBD2 (6 bases). Germline values: CDR1 SGHRS, CDR2 YFSETQ. Trimming took 0 bases from V and 5 from J, leaving 13 bases between them. There are 15 residues in the CDR3. Here the CDR3 DNA reads TGCGCCAGCAGCTTGGCCGCGGGGCAGGAAGATACGCAGTATTTT. This sequence encodes CASSLAAGQEDTQYF. Full variable domain (rest looked up from reference TRBV5-1 and TRBJ2-3): KAGVTQTPRYLIKTRGQQVTLSCSPISGHRSVSWYQQTPGQGLQFLFEYFSETQRNKGNFPGRFSGRQFSNSRSEMNVSTLELGDSALYLCASSLAAGQEDTQYFGPGTRLTVL.

V usage is TRBV6-5 and J usage is TRBJ1-6, with 7 bases that match TRBD1. V was pared by 6 bases and J by 4 bases, with 6 bases of the junction left unmatched. Germline lookup yields CDR1 MNHEY and CDR2 SVGAGI. The CDR3 length is 15 residues. CDR3 loop: CASRRDSSYNSPLHF. In DNA form, the CDR3 reads TGTGCCAGCAGGCGGGACAGTTCTTATAATTCACCCCTCCACTTT.

CDR3 sequence reads: CATKVGVNTEAFF. For the CDR3, the DNA is TGTGCCACAAAGGTGGGAGTGAACACTGAAGCTTTCTTT. This chain joins TRBV7-8 and TRBJ1-1; no clear D gene. This CDR3 is 13 amino acids long. Trimming shortened V by 10 bases and J by 0 bases, and 12 bases separated the two germline ends. Per germline, CDR1 SGHVS and CDR2 FQNEAQ.

The rearrangement joins TRBV7-9 to TRBJ2-5, with 7 bases identical to TRBD1. The CDR3 is 15 amino acids. Trimming removed 5 bases from V and 3 bases from J; junction bases left unmatched: 9. From germline, CDR1 is SEHNR and CDR2 FQNEAQ (reference sequence). CDR3 bases: TGTGCCAGCAGCCTACCGGGACAGTTGAAAGAGACCCAGTACTTC. Its translation is CASSLPGQLKETQYF.

This chain links TRBV20-1 with TRBJ1-3; D not resolved. There are 11 residues in the CDR3. Looked up from germline, CDR1 is DFQATT and CDR2 is SNEGSKA (reference sequence). This CDR3 is CSLRAGNTIYF. CDR3 nucleotide sequence: TGCAGCCTCCGCGCGGGAAACACCATATATTTT.

The V and J genes are TRBV7-9 and TRBJ2-5, with D possibly being TRBD2 (5 bases). The better agreement between TRBJ2-7 and the DNA end casts doubt on the J call. Germline V gives CDR1 SEHNR, CDR2 FQNEAQ (reference sequence). The CDR3 is 14 residues long. The CDR3 loop reads CASSLSGSWLEQYF. CDR3 nucleotide sequence: TGTGCCAGCAGCTTAAGTGGGAGCTGGCTCGAGCAGTACTTC.

The chain combines TRBV6-5 with TRBJ1-1, with 9 bases identical to TRBD1. CDR1 is MNHEY and CDR2 is SVGAGI in the germline V gene. V dropped 6 bases and J dropped 2; count of bases not matched to a gene: 4. The CDR3 runs 14 residues. CDR3 region: CASRIQGANTEAFF. In DNA, the CDR3 is TGTGCCAGCAGGATACAGGGGGCCAACACTGAAGCTTTCTTT.

V is TRBV4-1 and J is TRBJ1-4; no definite D call. From germline, CDR1 is MGHRA and CDR2 YSYEKL. V dropped 1 base and J dropped 8 bases, with 11 bases sitting between them. The CDR3 runs to 14 residues. CDR3 nucleotide sequence: TGCGCCAGCAGCCAAGGGGGAGGGTGGGAAAAACTGTTTTTT. It codes for CASSQGGGWEKLFF.